These T cell receptor beta chains were read from a single sample in a study of blood T cells in healthy people across ages. TCRdb reprocessed the 5' RACE reads via MiXCR and lists one record per CDR3 protein. The data contain roughly 1.5 million distinct CDR3 sequences, roughly 43% of them singletons. Input material: blood. These TCRs come from a woman younger than 30 in good health. Each CDR3 is given with its conserved first and last residue. D genes are given only for firm matches. A row's size may be missing; if present it is once, few, many or a size class.

cdr3_aa,cdr3_nt,clone_size,j_call,d_call,v_call
CSARDWGGGYDTQYF,TGCAGTGCTAGAGATTGGGGAGGAGGATACGATACGCAGTATTTT,few,TRBJ2-3,NA,TRBV20-1
CASSPTTGGYEQYF,TGTGCCAGCAGTCCCACGACAGGAGGCTACGAGCAGTACTTC,few,TRBJ2-7,NA,TRBV27
CASGGLAEYNEQFF,TGTGCCAGCGGAGGACTAGCGGAATACAATGAGCAGTTCTTC,once,TRBJ2-1,TRBD2,TRBV27
CASRLTDANTEAFF,TGTGCCAGCAGATTGACAGACGCGAACACTGAAGCTTTCTTT,NA,TRBJ1-1,NA,TRBV6-1
CASSVRSTTHPYNEQYF,TGTGCCAGCAGCGTACGTTCGACCACCCACCCCTACAATGAGCAGTACTTC,NA,TRBJ2-7,NA,TRBV9
CASSLGTEGRGYTF,TGCGCCAGCAGCTTGGGGACCGAGGGTCGTGGCTACACCTTC,NA,TRBJ1-2,NA,TRBV5-1
CASGVPFEEGYTF,TGTGCTAGTGGTGTGCCATTCGAAGAGGGCTACACCTTC,NA,TRBJ1-2,NA,TRBV12-5
CSVVDRVNTGELFF,TGCAGCGTTGTGGACAGGGTGAACACCGGGGAGCTGTTTTTT,NA,TRBJ2-2,TRBD1,TRBV29-1
CASSLEGQLLGYNEQYF,TGTGCCAGCAGCTTAGAGGGCCAACTTCTGGGATACAATGAGCAGTACTTC,NA,TRBJ2-4,NA,TRBV7-9
CSVEGLYMNTEAFF,TGCAGCGTTGAAGGGTTATACATGAACACTGAAGCTTTCTTT,few,TRBJ1-1,NA,TRBV29-1
CASSPKGFFRSYEQFF,TGTGCCAGCAGTCCCAAGGGTTTCTTCCGCTCCTACGAGCAGTTCTTC,few,TRBJ2-1,NA,TRBV28
CASSLVWGQGAEAFF,TGTGCCAGCAGCTTAGTTTGGGGGCAGGGCGCTGAAGCTTTCTTT,NA,TRBJ1-1,NA,TRBV11-1
CASSSSGGATGELFF,TGTGCCAGCAGTTCTAGCGGGGGGGCCACCGGGGAGCTGTTTTTT,NA,TRBJ2-2,TRBD2,TRBV12-3/TRBV12-4
CASSSGGDRGPEDGYTF,TGTGCCAGCAGCTCAGGGGGGGACAGGGGCCCGGAGGATGGCTACACCTTC,NA,TRBJ1-2,NA,TRBV21-1
CASRVGGFTDTQYF,TGTGCCAGCAGGGTCGGGGGGTTCACAGATACGCAGTATTTT,few,TRBJ2-3,TRBD2,TRBV28
CASSHLDRSYEQYF,TGCGCCAGCAGCCACCTCGACAGATCCTACGAGCAGTACTTC,many,TRBJ2-7,NA,TRBV4-3
CASSFEAGAEQYF,TGCGCCAGCAGCTTCGAAGCGGGAGCCGAGCAGTACTTC,NA,TRBJ2-7,TRBD2,TRBV5-1
CASSYTTSGWELFF,TGTGCCAGCAGTTACACTACTAGCGGGTGGGAGCTGTTTTTT,NA,TRBJ2-2,TRBD2,TRBV6-6
CASSFSLAGVRTGELFF,TGTGCCAGCAGTTTCAGCCTAGCGGGAGTCAGGACCGGGGAGCTGTTTTTT,once,TRBJ2-2,TRBD2,TRBV12-3/TRBV12-4
CASSLATREEQYF,TGTGCCAGCAGCTTGGCGACTAGAGAGGAGCAGTACTTC,NA,TRBJ2-7,NA,TRBV5-5
CANLMKVRAKDAEQYF,TGTGCCAATTTAATGAAAGTCAGGGCAAAGGATGCCGAGCAGTACTTC,few,TRBJ2-7,NA,TRBV2
CASSQEGFYGYTF,TGTGCCAGCAGCCAGGAGGGTTTCTATGGCTACACCTTC,NA,TRBJ1-2,NA,TRBV7-2
CASSRWTSGSTDTQYF,TGTGCCAGCAGCCGATGGACTAGCGGGAGCACAGATACGCAGTATTTT,NA,TRBJ2-3,TRBD2,TRBV12-3/TRBV12-4
CASSPIGTGNQPQHF,TGTGCCAGCAGTCCAATTGGGACAGGGAATCAGCCCCAGCATTTT,NA,TRBJ1-5,TRBD1,TRBV27
CASSHINYGYTF,TGTGCCAGCAGTCACATAAACTATGGCTACACCTTC,many,TRBJ1-2,NA,TRBV6-5
CASSLLSRGNEQYF,TGCGCCAGCAGCTTGTTAAGCAGGGGCAATGAGCAGTACTTC,few,TRBJ2-7,NA,TRBV5-1
CASSEGQGYQPQHF,TGTGCCAGCAGCGAGGGACAGGGCTATCAGCCCCAGCATTTT,NA,TRBJ1-5,TRBD1,TRBV11-2
CSVTGLVIYNEQFF,TGCAGCGTTACAGGACTAGTTATCTACAATGAGCAGTTCTTC,once,TRBJ2-1,TRBD2,TRBV29-1
CASSLRAAGGSGNTQYF,TGTGCCAGCAGCTTAAGAGCAGCGGGGGGTTCAGGGAATACGCAGTATTTT,NA,TRBJ2-3,TRBD2,TRBV7-2
CSARVTGGYTGELFF,TGCAGTGCTAGAGTGACAGGGGGCTATACCGGGGAGCTGTTTTTT,once,TRBJ2-2,TRBD1,TRBV20-1
CASSSIGGDRDYGYTF,TGTGCCAGCAGCTCAATTGGGGGGGATCGCGACTATGGCTACACCTTC,few,TRBJ1-2,NA,TRBV11-2
CSASRPFERGGLEQFF,TGCAGTGCGTCGAGACCCTTTGAGCGGGGGGGCCTTGAGCAGTTCTTC,few,TRBJ2-1,TRBD2,TRBV20-1
CASSYSLGPSETQYF,TGTGCCAGCAGTTATTCCCTCGGCCCGTCGGAGACCCAGTACTTC,NA,TRBJ2-5,NA,TRBV6-6
CASSLKGESTEAFF,TGTGCCAGCAGCTTAAAGGGAGAAAGCACTGAAGCTTTCTTT,NA,TRBJ1-1,NA,TRBV11-2
CASSLSPSGMGETQYF,TGTGCCAGCAGTTTATCGCCTAGCGGGATGGGTGAGACCCAGTACTTC,NA,TRBJ2-5,TRBD2,TRBV27
CASSPRGAEQYF,TGTGCCAGCAGTCCGCGCGGAGCGGAGCAGTACTTC,NA,TRBJ2-5,NA,TRBV27
CSGIRTRSSYEQYF,TGCAGTGGGATCAGGACACGGAGCTCCTACGAGCAGTACTTC,NA,TRBJ2-7,NA,TRBV20-1
CASSPPTGLSYEQYF,TGTGCCAGCTCACCACCGACAGGGCTCTCCTACGAGCAGTACTTC,few,TRBJ2-7,TRBD1,TRBV18
CASSQERDSSYEQYF,TGTGCCAGCAGCCAGGAGCGGGACAGCTCCTACGAGCAGTACTTC,NA,TRBJ2-7,NA,TRBV4-2
CSVSARTEAFF,TGCAGCGTCTCCGCTCGAACAGAAGCTTTCTTT,NA,TRBJ1-1,NA,TRBV29-1
CASSLALRSQPQHF,TGTGCCAGCAGCTTAGCGCTCAGGAGTCAGCCCCAGCATTTT,NA,TRBJ1-5,NA,TRBV7-2
CASSHPLETEAFF,TGTGCCAGCAGCCATCCCCTGGAAACTGAAGCTTTCTTT,NA,TRBJ1-1,NA,TRBV3-1
CASSPFMRLNTGELFF,TGTGCCAGCAGCCCTTTCATGCGGTTAAACACCGGGGAGCTGTTTTTT,once,TRBJ2-2,NA,TRBV5-6
CASRVTDRNYGYTF,TGTGCTAGCAGGGTTACGGACCGAAACTATGGCTACACCTTC,NA,TRBJ1-2,NA,TRBV7-7
CASSPPAGSSYNEQFF,TGTGCCAGCAGTCCCCCCGCGGGGAGCTCCTACAATGAGCAGTTCTTC,NA,TRBJ2-1,NA,TRBV12-3/TRBV12-4
CASSSNRGHGGEKLFF,TGTGCCAGCAGCTCCAATCGGGGCCATGGAGGTGAAAAACTGTTTTTT,few,TRBJ1-4,NA,TRBV7-9
CASGTGRNNEQFF,TGTGCCAGCGGGACAGGAAGAAACAATGAGCAGTTCTTC,NA,TRBJ2-1,TRBD1,TRBV7-3
CSALSPCGYTF,TGCAGTGCCCTCTCACCGTGTGGCTACACCTTC,few,TRBJ1-2,NA,TRBV20-1
CASGDRGVLAGELFF,TGTGCCAGCGGGGACAGGGGGGTGCTCGCCGGGGAGCTGTTTTTT,few,TRBJ2-2,TRBD1,TRBV12-3/TRBV12-4
CAISGTPSSGNTIYF,TGTGCCATCAGCGGGACGCCAAGCTCTGGAAACACCATATATTTT,few,TRBJ1-3,NA,TRBV10-3
CASSHPGQGVLVDGYTF,TGTGCCAGCAGCCATCCGGGACAGGGAGTTTTGGTGGATGGCTACACCTTC,NA,TRBJ1-2,TRBD1,TRBV25-1
CSAPRQGNSYEQYF,TGCAGTGCCCCTAGACAGGGGAACTCCTACGAGCAGTACTTC,NA,TRBJ2-7,TRBD1,TRBV20-1
CSVVLLAGVTETQYF,TGCAGCGTCGTATTACTAGCGGGGGTGACAGAGACCCAGTACTTC,NA,TRBJ2-5,TRBD2,TRBV29-1
CSARAMRGGYDTQYF,TGCAGTGCTAGAGCCATGAGGGGGGGCTACGATACGCAGTATTTT,NA,TRBJ2-3,NA,TRBV20-1
CASSGDFYNEQFF,TGTGCCAGCAGTGGGGACTTCTACAATGAGCAGTTCTTC,NA,TRBJ2-1,NA,TRBV25-1
CASSSRDRGIRGYTF,TGTGCCAGCAGCTCCCGGGACAGGGGAATTCGTGGCTACACCTTC,NA,TRBJ1-2,TRBD1,TRBV7-9
CSASTGLGYNEQFF,TGCAGCGCCTCCACGGGGCTGGGCTACAATGAGCAGTTCTTC,few,TRBJ2-1,NA,TRBV29-1
CASSLTTRLAEYNEQFF,TGTGCCAGCAGCCTAACTACAAGACTAGCGGAGTACAATGAGCAGTTCTTC,NA,TRBJ2-1,TRBD2,TRBV6-2/TRBV6-3
CASKPTRGGQETQYF,TGTGCCAGCAAACCGACTAGAGGAGGTCAAGAGACCCAGTACTTC,NA,TRBJ2-5,NA,TRBV6-2/TRBV6-3
CASTAVGYSNQPQHF,TGTGCCAGCACCGCTGTAGGCTATAGCAATCAGCCCCAGCATTTT,few,TRBJ1-5,NA,TRBV27